The 31 T cell receptor beta chains given below trace back to one sample, sequenced in a study of response to subunit inactivated influenza vaccine. TCRdb re-analysed the RT-PCR reads in MiXCR, keeping a single row per CDR3 protein. The repertoire holds over 450,000 distinct CDR3 sequences, with over 10% as singletons. The specimen comprised PBMCs from blood, sampled roughly 45 days after vaccination. These receptors came from a man aged 45 to 65 who received an inactivated influenza vaccine.

This clonotype was seen at least ten times. The chain uses TRBV6-1 and TRBJ2-1, with TRBD2 as a possible D gene (6 bases). The ends were cut back, 5 bases at V and 8 bases at J, with 19 bases in the middle. This CDR3 region has 15 residues. The germline V gene encodes CDR1 MNHNS and CDR2 SASEGT. The CDR3 nucleotides read TGTGCCAGCAGTACGGGCGGGGCATCGGGGTATGAGCAGTTCTTC. Amino acid sequence: CASSTGGASGYEQFF.

This clonotype was found a few times. The genes are TRBV29-1 and TRBJ1-4; TRBD1 is a possible D gene (5 bases). CDR1 is SQVTM and CDR2 is ANQGSEA in the germline V gene. Trimming took 7 bases from V and 4 from J, leaving 10 bases between them. CDR3 length: 12 amino acids. The CDR3 DNA is TGCAGCGGCGGGGGTGATAATGAAAAACTGTTTTTT. This encodes CSGGGDNEKLFF.

The CDR3 DNA follows: TGTGCCAGCAGCCAAAAGGGCGGGGCAGCCTACAATGAGCAGTTCTTC. This codes for CASSQKGGAAYNEQFF. The chain links TRBV3-1 to TRBJ2-1; possibly TRBD2 for D (6 bases). The CDR3 covers 16 residues. In germline, CDR1 is LGHDT, CDR2 YNNKEL (reference sequence). The V end was cut by 2 bases, the J end by 2 bases, with 13 bases between.

This clonotype was picked up many times. The chain joins TRBV12-3 or TRBV12-4 to TRBJ1-5; perhaps TRBD1 as D (6 bases). V lost 7 bases to trimming and J lost 7 bases, with 17 bases between them. The length of the CDR3 is 14 residues. The CDR3 DNA sequence: TGTGCCAGCACCCAAGGAGACAGGACCCAGCCCCAGCATTTT. This translates into CASTQGDRTQPQHF.

This clonotype was counted many times. This chain links TRBV24-1 with TRBJ2-2, with 10 bases aligning to TRBD1. Germline V gene lookup returns CDR1 KGHDR and CDR2 SFDVKD. The CDR3 spans 15 residues. Trimming took 3 bases from V and 5 from J; bases not matched to a gene: 2. CDR3 amino acids: CATSDPGQGTGELFF. For the CDR3, the DNA is TGTGCCACCAGTGATCCGGGACAGGGGACCGGGGAGCTGTTTTTT.

This clonotype was counted between two and nine times. V gene TRBV3-1 combines with J gene TRBJ2-2, with 13 bases identical to TRBD2. The V gene's germline CDR1 is LGHDT and CDR2 YNNKEL (reference sequence). The CDR3 runs to 16 residues. The ends lost 4 bases at V and 7 bases at J; junction bases unmatched: 6. CDR3 sequence reads: CASSPGTSGTYGELFF. For the CDR3, the DNA is TGTGCCAGCAGCCCCGGGACTAGCGGGACATACGGGGAGCTGTTTTTT.

This clonotype came up a few times. The CDR3 protein is CASSFRQGVMDEQFF. For the CDR3, the DNA is TGTGCCAGCAGCTTCAGACAGGGGGTGATGGATGAGCAGTTCTTC. J is TRBJ2-1 and V is TRBV5-6; the match to TRBD1 covers 9 bases. The CDR3 consists of 15 residues. Germline CDR1 reads SGHDT; CDR2 reads YYEEEE. After removal of 2 bases from V and 8 bases from J, the junction contained 8 bases not matched to a gene.

The genes are TRBV19 and TRBJ2-1; 10 positions match TRBD1. Germline lookup yields CDR1 LNHDA and CDR2 SQIVND (reference sequence). J was trimmed by 8 bases and V by 9 bases; bases with no gene match: 10. The CDR3 totals 14 residues. The CDR3 DNA reads TGTGCCAGCAAGACGGGACAGGGGCATTATGAGCAGTTCTTC. Amino acids: CASKTGQGHYEQFF.

This clonotype was observed a few times. One junction end disagrees with the germline gene, perhaps due to a read error. The V call is TRBV6-1, the J call TRBJ2-5; the D is unclear. Per the germline V gene, CDR1 is MNHNS and CDR2 is SASEGT. This CDR3 contains 14 residues. DNA of the CDR3: TGTGCCAGCAGTCCCCAACAGCAGCAAGGGACCCAGTACTTC. Protein product: CASSPQQQQGTQYF.

This clonotype was seen only a few times. The V call is TRBV9, the J call TRBJ1-1; 8 positions agree with TRBD1. Germline V gene sequence: CDR1 SGDLS, CDR2 YYNGEE. The ends lost 4 bases at V and 7 bases at J; junction bases unmatched: 6. CDR3 length equals 13 residues. The CDR3: CASSFQGAGEAFF. For the CDR3, the DNA is TGTGCCAGCAGCTTCCAGGGGGCGGGTGAAGCTTTCTTT.

The chain links TRBV5-1 to TRBJ1-1, with D tentatively TRBD1 (6 bases). The V gene's germline CDR1 is SGHRS and CDR2 YFSETQ. CDR3 length: 13 amino acids. Trimming left V 2 bases short and J 7 bases short, with 12 bases between. The CDR3 reads CASSLQLQGEAFF. The CDR3 DNA is TGCGCCAGCAGCTTACAACTACAGGGTGAAGCTTTCTTT.

This clonotype was counted ten times or more. The chain combines TRBV10-3 with TRBJ2-1, with D possibly TRBD2 on 7 matching bases. The V gene lost 11 bases and the J gene lost 6 bases, with 26 bases spanning the gap. CDR1 and CDR2 from the germline V gene are ENHRY and SYGVKD. The CDR3 extends over 16 amino acids. The CDR3: CAAGATSSLGGNEQFF. In DNA form, the CDR3 reads TGTGCCGCGGGCGCGACTAGCTCCTTAGGGGGCAATGAGCAGTTCTTC.

The sample holds a few counts of this clonotype. The rearrangement links TRBV12-3 or TRBV12-4 to TRBJ1-2, with 7 bases aligning to TRBD1. V shed 6 bases, J shed 5 bases, and the junction held 6 bases outside the gene matches. The CDR3 loop spans 13 amino acids. CDR3: CASSEGQIYGYTF. Here the CDR3 DNA reads TGTGCCAGCAGCGAGGGACAGATTTATGGCTACACCTTC.

The chain uses TRBV28 and TRBJ2-2; TRBD1 agrees at 7 bases. V lost 1 base and J lost 0; bases outside the gene matches: 8. Germline V CDR1 and CDR2: MDHEN, SYDVKM. This CDR3 contains 18 residues. The CDR3 sequence: CASSLYPGGRTNTGELFF. Here the CDR3 DNA reads TGTGCCAGCAGTTTATATCCAGGGGGTCGGACGAACACCGGGGAGCTGTTTTTT.

This clonotype appeared many times. The gene calls are TRBV7-2 and TRBJ1-2; maybe TRBD1 (5 bases). Germline assignment: CDR1 SGHTA and CDR2 FQGNSA. V was cut by 3 bases and J by 4 bases, with 12 bases left in between. This CDR3 is 14 amino acids long. The CDR3 nucleotides are TGTGCCAGCAGCTTGGGAGACAGCGGCTATGGCTACACCTTC. This translates into CASSLGDSGYGYTF.

The rearrangement uses TRBV20-1 and TRBJ2-1; 10 nucleotides agree with TRBD2. The germline gives CDR1 DFQATT, CDR2 SNEGSKA (reference sequence). The V gene end was trimmed by 6 bases and the J gene end by 4 bases; junction bases not matched to a gene: 6. The CDR3 runs 14 residues. DNA for the CDR3: TGCAGTGCCCCGGGACTAGCGCTTTACAATGAGCAGTTCTTC. Protein: CSAPGLALYNEQFF.

This clonotype was counted many times. This sequence joins TRBV5-1 and TRBJ2-3; D is perhaps TRBD2 (5 bases). V lost 6 bases, J lost 4 bases, and 12 bases lay in between. The CDR3 consists of 13 residues. In germline, CDR1 is SGHRS, CDR2 YFSETQ. In nucleotides, the CDR3 is TGCGCCAGCAAAAGGGAGATAGCAGATACGCAGTATTTT. This gives the protein CASKREIADTQYF. Using reference TRBV5-1 and TRBJ2-3 for the parts outside the CDR3, the full variable domain is KAGVTQTPRYLIKTRGQQVTLSCSPISGHRSVSWYQQTPGQGLQFLFEYFSETQRNKGNFPGRFSGRQFSNSRSEMNVSTLELGDSALYLCASKREIADTQYFGPGTRLTVL.

The rearrangement uses TRBV6-5 and TRBJ2-7; D possibly corresponds to TRBD1 (5 bases). The germline V gene has CDR1 MNHEY and CDR2 SVGAGI. Trimming took 0 bases from V and 11 from J, leaving 26 bases between them. The CDR3 extends over 17 amino acids. The CDR3 DNA sequence: TGTGCCAGCAGTTACTCCCCCGTAGAAGGGGTAAGGGTTGACGAGTACTTC. This sequence encodes CASSYSPVEGVRVDEYF.

The sample holds many counts of this clonotype. The chain employs TRBV5-1 and TRBJ1-3; the D is unclear. Germline V gene data show CDR1 as SGHRS and CDR2 as YFSETQ. The CDR3 covers 16 residues. V lost 1 base and J lost 0, with 11 bases in between. For the CDR3, the DNA is TGCGCCAGCAGCTTGAACGGAGGATCCTCTGGAAACACCATATATTTT. Translating gives CASSLNGGSSGNTIYF.

The chain uses TRBV3-1 and TRBJ2-3, with no clear D. From germline, CDR1 is LGHDT and CDR2 YNNKEL (reference sequence). V shed 0 bases and J shed 6 bases, with 16 bases lying between them. The CDR3 is 16 amino acids. The chain's CDR3 is CASSQDSWLGRDTQYF. For the CDR3, the DNA is TGTGCCAGCAGCCAAGATTCATGGTTGGGCAGGGATACGCAGTATTTT.

This clonotype was detected only a few times. The chain couples TRBV9 to TRBJ2-1; 8 bases match TRBD2. The CDR3 is 15 amino acids. V shed 0 bases, J shed 2 bases, and the junction held 1 base outside the gene matches. Germline loops: CDR1 SGDLS, CDR2 YYNGEE. CDR3 in amino acids: CASSVERETYNEQFF. CDR3 coding DNA: TGTGCCAGCAGCGTAGAGCGGGAGACCTACAATGAGCAGTTCTTC.

This clonotype has at least ten counts. This chain joins TRBV4-1 and TRBJ1-3; weak D call: TRBD1 (6 bases). V dropped 1 base and J dropped 3 bases, with 13 bases sitting between them. This CDR3 is 16 amino acids long. Germline V gene sequence: CDR1 MGHRA, CDR2 YSYEKL. The CDR3 region has the DNA TGCGCCAGCAGCCAAGTTTGGGGGGCTAATGGAAACACCATATATTTT. This codes for CASSQVWGANGNTIYF.

This clonotype was recorded at least ten times. In DNA, the CDR3 is TGCGCCAGCAGCTTCGACAGGTACTACGAGCAGTACTTC. Its translation: CASSFDRYYEQYF. The rearrangement links TRBV5-1 to TRBJ2-7, with D maybe TRBD1 (6 bases). Germline V gene sequence: CDR1 SGHRS, CDR2 YFSETQ. Trimming removed 2 bases from V and 3 bases from J, with 9 bases in between. The CDR3 length is 13 residues. Using reference TRBV5-1 and TRBJ2-7 for the parts outside the CDR3, the full variable domain is KAGVTQTPRYLIKTRGQQVTLSCSPISGHRSVSWYQQTPGQGLQFLFEYFSETQRNKGNFPGRFSGRQFSNSRSEMNVSTLELGDSALYLCASSFDRYYEQYFGPGTRLTVT.

J is TRBJ1-2 and V is TRBV6-1; D not resolved. This CDR3 region has 16 residues. The V gene lost 5 bases and the J gene lost 4 bases, with 20 bases spanning the gap. CDR1 and CDR2 (germline): MNHNS, SASEGT. The CDR3 is CASSPPNVGIGYGYTF. The CDR3 nucleotides read TGTGCCAGCAGTCCCCCCAACGTGGGTATTGGCTATGGCTACACCTTC.

This clonotype was counted many times. The chain recombines TRBV12-3 or TRBV12-4 with TRBJ2-4; the match to TRBD2 covers 7 bases. The CDR3 has 13 residues. J lost 8 bases, V lost 3 bases, and 4 bases had no gene match. CDR3 loop: CASSFRGEDIQYF. In DNA, the CDR3 is TGTGCCAGCAGTTTCCGGGGGGAAGACATTCAGTACTTC.

This clonotype has at least ten counts. The gene calls are TRBV25-1 and TRBJ2-1, with D possibly being TRBD2 (5 bases). The CDR3 loop spans 12 amino acids. Germline CDR1 MGHDK, CDR2 SYGVNS. The V and J ends lost 8 bases and 8 bases respectively, with 13 bases between them. The CDR3 reads CASSPLRDEQFF. CDR3 nucleotides: TGTGCCAGCTCGCCTCTGAGGGATGAGCAGTTCTTC.

The V gene is TRBV10-3, the J gene TRBJ2-2, with no clear D. Trimming removed 6 bases at V and 1 base at J, with 18 bases between. The germline CDR1 and CDR2 sequences are ENHRY and SYGVKD. The CDR3 has 17 residues. The CDR3 reads CAISVQGGPRNTGELFF. The CDR3 bases are TGTGCCATCAGCGTACAAGGCGGCCCTCGGAACACCGGGGAGCTGTTTTTT.

This clonotype was observed many times. The chain has TRBV5-1 and TRBJ2-5; no firm D call. The CDR3 is made up of 14 amino acids. Germline V gives CDR1 SGHRS, CDR2 YFSETQ. The V gene lost 0 bases and the J gene lost 2 bases, with 8 bases spanning the gap. The CDR3, as DNA: TGCGCCAGCAGCTTGGCGGCTTCGCAAGAGACCCAGTACTTC. Its translation: CASSLAASQETQYF.

There are a few counts of this clonotype. The CDR3 loop is CSVGWGNPTDTQYF. For the CDR3, the DNA is TGCAGCGTTGGATGGGGAAACCCCACAGATACGCAGTATTTT. The chain links TRBV29-1 to TRBJ2-3; D call uncertain. The germline V gene has CDR1 SQVTM and CDR2 ANQGSEA. The CDR3 has 14 amino acids. V was cut by 4 bases and J by 2 bases, with 13 bases left in between.

The sample holds a few counts of this clonotype. The rearrangement uses TRBV28 and TRBJ2-7; 10 positions agree with TRBD2. This CDR3 spans 16 amino acids. Germline V gene sequence: CDR1 MDHEN, CDR2 SYDVKM. The trim removed 7 bases at V and 1 base at J, leaving 10 bases unmatched. The DNA of the CDR3 is TGTGCCAGCACCTACTTGGTAGCGGGGGGATCCTACGAGCAGTACTTC. Amino acid sequence: CASTYLVAGGSYEQYF.

The chain uses TRBV24-1 and TRBJ2-3, with 7 bases fitting TRBD2. This CDR3 comprises 16 residues. V lost 4 bases and J lost 6; bases outside the gene matches: 12. Germline V gives CDR1 KGHDR, CDR2 SFDVKD. The DNA for the CDR3 is TGTGCCACCAGTGAAACAGTTGCGGGAGTCGGGGATACGCAGTATTTT. Translated: CATSETVAGVGDTQYF.